This T cell receptor (beta chain) was recorded in a study of cytomegalovirus exposure and HLA in healthy donors (TCRdb year 2017). With respect to the entire study: An earlier analysis of around 600 of the donors reported about 290 Gb of sequence data and roughly 110 million unique TCR beta sequences from about 179 million T cells. Roughly 300 gigabases of sequencing data and approximately 85 million unique TCR sequences were included in an early release covering under 650 HLA-typed donors. The genetic ancestry cluster associated with self-reported Caucasian donors included 81% of the 398 genotyped donors. The aim of the study was to test whether cataloging public T cell receptors could identify signatures of past pathogen exposure. The study used immunosequencing to profile the T cell repertoires of approximately 630 subjects and linked those repertoires to cytomegalovirus serostatus. A separate validation cohort of roughly 130 different subjects was used in addition to the approximately 700-subject first cohort. The study combined high-throughput TCR immunosequencing, statistical association of individual TCRs with disease status, and machine learning to predict cytomegalovirus infection status. A later analysis re-examined previously published TCR beta repertoires from 600 to 700 donors and added high-resolution HLA genotyping to investigate patterns of TCR occurrence. Rather than using new phenotypic data, the later analysis identified candidate immune exposures from TCR beta sequences and from how often those sequences occurred across donors. An earlier analysis of some 500 of the donors applied high-throughput TCR beta sequencing to assess whether each TCR beta V gene segment acted as functional or pseudogenic. Donor age, sex, ethnicity and CMV serostatus were compiled alongside the repertoire data. Genome-wide SNP genotypes for about three fifths of the 666 donors were used in a later genetic analysis, which treated that subset as a discovery cohort. All discovery cohort repertoires had been generated using a single sequencing platform. Both class I and class II loci were covered by HLA typing, at four-digit resolution. The number of typed donors differed by locus: about 620-640 for A, B, C, DRB1 and DQB1; about 520 for DQA1; 606 for DPA1; and approximately 450 for DPB1. Because of strong linkage in the cohort, roughly 5 DR-DQ haplotypes were treated as single units for association and clustering. On average, 235,054 unique TCR beta nucleotide sequences were sequenced per donor among 300 to 500 genotyped donors of the cohort, with roughly 19% of those sequences being non-productive. The investigation overall reported the following: In a later analysis, HLA-associated TCR beta chains were found to be more clonally expanded and to have lower generation probabilities than equally common non-associated chains. Several of the top co-occurrence clusters appeared to be linked to parvovirus B19, influenza, CMV and Epstein-Barr virus, according to a later analysis. Because some donors lacked HLA typing at each locus, the association tests relied only on the typed subset. It was suggested by the authors that the approach could potentially be generalized to other disease states and immunological phenotypes. According to a later genetic analysis, donors in an Asian-associated ancestry cluster had fewer N-insertions in productive TCRs than the approximately 670-donor mean. The classifier was reported to diagnose cytomegalovirus status with high specificity and sensitivity in both the original cohort and the validation cohort. An association between a missense DCLRE1C variant and V-gene and J-gene trimming of TCR beta chains was found in a later genetic analysis and replicated in an independent cohort. Immune exposure information for the cohort was limited to CMV serostatus. A later analysis found that TCR association rates varied across HLA loci, with DRB1 alleles showing the most associated TCRs and HLA-C alleles the fewest. When HLA alleles, especially DR and DQ, strongly co-occurred, TCR associations were difficult to assign to individual alleles. Most CMV-associated TCR beta chains appeared to be HLA-restricted in a later analysis, and the HLA associations seemed to be driven largely by CMV exposure. In an earlier analysis of roughly 560 of the donors, most TCR beta V segments were observed in productive rearrangements about 87% or about 30% of the time, broadly matching IMGT annotations. In vitro tests confirmed that a few of the cytomegalovirus-associated TCR beta chains recognize cytomegalovirus antigens. Most TCR sequences were observed very rarely across donors, whereas some public TCRs were present in many individuals. In the study, around 150 TCR beta chains were listed as associated with cytomegalovirus. Linkage disequilibrium might explain the correlated functional status among segregating V segments, but an unknown experimental factor could not be excluded. Roughly uniform sequencing depth across donors was assumed in presence/absence analyses, although this assumption may not hold. A later analysis associated about 17,000 TCR beta sequences with specific HLA alleles at a false discovery rate of 0.05. Some IMGT-functional V segments, including TRBV6-2 and TRBV6-3, could not be distinguished by the 87-base-pair reads and were therefore excluded. A further reported finding was that TCR beta sequences accurately predicted the HLA-A and HLA-B alleles for most subjects in the first cohort. In this cohort, only TCR beta chains were sequenced, and detectable features were limited by the absence of alpha or paired-chain data. The earlier analysis of about 600 of the donors excluded 15 to 20 rarely observed V segments, including chromosome 9 orphons, because counts were too low. The sequencing pipeline was judged likely to have produced a cluster of highly shared sequence variants as a technical artifact.

About this clone: Its antigen specificity is not known. No base qualities exist here, and no much larger clone lies one base off it.

Libraries came from the immunoSEQ multiplex PCR assay. For the multiplex PCR, a mixture combining 60 forward primers for TCR Vbeta segments and 13 reverse primers for TCR Jbeta segments was used. The CDR3 region of rearranged TCR beta genes was amplified from genomic DNA with a multiplex PCR assay. On the Illumina HiSeq System, the amplified TCR beta libraries were sequenced as 87-base-pair reads. The source study handled its data this way. A later analysis counted approximately 74 million unique TCR beta chains across the 550 to 800 repertoires, and roughly 11 million of these chains were shared by at least two donors. A nearest-neighbor algorithm error-corrected the raw reads and collapsed the reads into unique sequences, merging closely related sequences to remove PCR and sequencing errors. CDR3 sequences were aligned to IMGT reference sequences to assign V, D and J gene segments. For a sequence to be retained, at least a six-nucleotide match to both a V gene segment and a J gene segment was required. A rearrangement counted as productive if the CDR3 had no stop codons and remained in frame with V and J, and every other rearrangement counted as non-productive. CDR3 was defined by IMGT convention, running from the second conserved V-encoded cysteine to the conserved J-encoded phenylalanine. In an earlier analysis of more than 550 of the donors, sequences lacking an unambiguous match to a single V gene segment were excluded. An earlier analysis of around 600 of the donors classified V segments as functional when productive rearrangements were above 56.7% and as segregating when the standard deviation between donors was above 5%. A statistical classification framework was built to diagnose cytomegalovirus status from the catalog of TCR beta chain sequences. In a later analysis, V and J genes were assigned by comparing TCR nucleotide sequences against IMGT/GENE-DB human TR gene sequences. Using the TCRdist pipeline, a later analysis assigned CDR3 sequences along with most-parsimonious VDJ recombination scenarios. In a later analysis, every TCR beta chain was defined by the combination of its CDR3 amino acid sequence and its V-gene family, and reads without a unique V-gene family were dropped. In a later analysis, fewer than 600 highly shared, low-generation-probability nucleotide sequences were removed to address suspected cross-contamination and a sequencing artifact. In a later analysis, a clonal expansion index was calculated for each public chain from normalized within-repertoire ranks of inferred template counts. Generation probabilities in a later analysis came from a VDJ recombination model fitted to out-of-frame rearrangements, and those results were checked against IGoR. A later analysis scored TCR-TCR, TCR-HLA and TCR-CMV co-occurrence with hypergeometric tests, applying a repertoire-size bias correction to TCR pairs. To estimate false discovery rates, a later analysis permuted the HLA or CMV assignments 20 times. In a later analysis, co-occurring TCRs were grouped using DBSCAN, with TCRdist sequence similarity added in when clustering inside HLA-allele-positive subsets. For co-occurrence clustering, repertoires with fewer than 30,000 or more than 120,000 public chains were excluded, along with roughly 5 repertoires with anomalous nucleotide sharing. TCRdb obtained this table from immuneACCESS and retained in-frame rearrangements with V and J assigned. These tables miss some clones; where compared with another copy, unresolved V genes account for less than half of the shortfall, and the remainder is unexplained. The DNA was the basis for D and trimming; V, J and clone size are from that table. The sample contains more than 130,000 clones, over 75% of them found a single time. The ten largest account for approximately 2.1% of the sample.

In the germline V gene (reference sequence), CDR1 corresponds to MNHNY and CDR2 to SVGAGI. For this chain, trimming is 2 bases at the V end and 7 bases at the J end, and the number of junction bases without a gene match is 11. From the cysteine up to the phenylalanine, the CDR3 has a length of 15 residues. The entry retains the CDR3 DNA only, 45 bases that are in frame from base 1. In total, roughly 670 healthy bone marrow donors made up the cohort. All cohort members were sampled while nominally healthy, although unrecorded immune exposures were likely present. The donor tested CMV seronegative, placing the donor among the roughly 340 seronegative members of the cohort. Each donor provided a peripheral blood sample, and peripheral blood mononuclear cells were used for TCR beta sequencing. The Qiagen DNeasy Blood Extraction Kit was used to extract genomic DNA from the blood cell samples.

The clonotype was recovered from a man aged 25-40 years in good health and CMV-seronegative. The chain is assembled from TRBV6-6 and TRBJ2-7, with TRBD2 matching 7 junction bases. The sequenced sample was PBMCs. For the CDR3, the sequence is CASSYPQGRDREQYF. The DNA sequence is given as TGTGCCAGCAGTTACCCCCAAGGGAGGGATCGGGAGCAGTACTTC.